The 10 T cell receptor beta chains reported below all come from one sample, sequenced in a study of blood T cell repertoires in COVID-19. TCRdb keeps only in-frame clones here, not all; method: immunoSEQ multiplex PCR. The data show about 330,000 clones, 86% seen once. The sample comprised PBMCs or T cells enriched from blood (not recorded which). Every receptor here comes from a woman under 30 who had recovered from COVID-19.

The V call is TRBV27, the J call TRBJ1-4; tentatively, D is TRBD1 (6 bases). The CDR3 spans 19 residues. Trimming removed 1 base at V and 4 bases at J, with 22 bases between. Germline V gene sequence: CDR1 MNHEY, CDR2 SMNVEV (reference sequence). As DNA, the CDR3 is TGTGCCAGCAGTTTATACCCCCCTCCTACAGGGAGCAGTAATGAAAAACTGTTTTTT. Its protein is CASSLYPPPTGSSNEKLFF.

The J gene is TRBJ2-3, the V gene TRBV27; D perhaps matches TRBD2 (6 bases). The CDR3 is 15 residues long. Per germline, CDR1 MNHEY and CDR2 SMNVEV (reference sequence). V lost 3 bases and J lost 2, with 12 bases in between. CDR3 loop: CASSFYAGSTDTQYF. The CDR3 DNA reads as TGTGCCAGCAGTTTTTATGCGGGGTCCACAGATACGCAGTATTTT.

The CDR3 sequence: CAWSSSPRGGGNTIYF. The CDR3 nucleotides are TGTGCCTGGAGTTCCTCGCCAAGGGGTGGTGGAAACACCATATATTTT. V usage is TRBV30 and J usage is TRBJ1-3, with D possibly being TRBD1 (5 bases). The CDR3 is 16 amino acids. The V end was cut by 2 bases, the J end by 3 bases, with 17 bases between. Germline CDR1 GTSNPN, CDR2 SVGIG (reference sequence).

The chain is built from TRBV11-3 and TRBJ2-7, with TRBD1 identical over 9 bases. The CDR3 covers 15 residues. With 4 bases clipped from V and 6 bases from J, the junction kept 10 bases outside the gene matches. From germline, CDR1 is SGHNT and CDR2 YENEEA. CDR3 coding DNA: TGTGCCAGCAGCTGGGGACAGGGAAGGAGTAGCGAGCAGTACTTC. Translated: CASSWGQGRSSEQYF. The full variable domain, its missing parts supplied by reference TRBV11-3 and TRBJ2-7, is EAGVVQSPRYKIIEKKQPVAFWCNPISGHNTLYWYLQNLGQGPELLIRYENEEAVDDSQLPKDRFSAERLKGVDSTLKIQPAELGDSAVYLCASSWGQGRSSEQYFGPGTRLTVT.

V and J are TRBV13 and TRBJ2-3; D perhaps matches TRBD2 (6 bases). The V and J ends lost 5 bases and 2 bases respectively, with 17 bases between them. CDR1 is PRHDT and CDR2 is FYEKMQ in the germline V gene (reference sequence). This CDR3 is 16 amino acids long. The CDR3 reads CASSPTEAGLTDTQYF. DNA for the CDR3: TGTGCCAGCAGCCCGACCGAAGCGGGTCTCACAGATACGCAGTATTTT.

The V gene is TRBV6-5, the J gene TRBJ2-5, with TRBD2 matching over 8 bases. V lost 6 bases and J lost 4; bases outside the gene matches: 10. Germline V CDR1 and CDR2: MNHEY, SVGAGI. This CDR3 has 15 residues. DNA of the CDR3: TGTGCCAGCAGAGACCGGGCCGCGGGGGGAGAGACCCAGTACTTC. As protein: CASRDRAAGGETQYF.

This rearrangement joins TRBV6-5 to TRBJ2-1; 12 nucleotides match TRBD2. This CDR3 comprises 16 residues. Losses at the gene ends were 2 bases for V and 4 bases for J; bases not matched to a gene: 3. Germline CDR1 and CDR2: MNHEY and SVGAGI. CDR3 DNA: TGTGCCAGCAGTTACCAAGGGACTAGCGGGTACAATGAGCAGTTCTTC. It translates to CASSYQGTSGYNEQFF.

The genes are TRBV2 and TRBJ2-7; 9 bases map to TRBD2. The V gene's germline CDR1 is SNHLY and CDR2 FYNNEI. Trimming took 4 bases from V and 6 from J; bases not matched to a gene: 4. This CDR3 has 13 residues. The CDR3 loop is CASSAGLAGEQYF. The DNA of the CDR3 is TGTGCCAGCAGTGCGGGACTAGCCGGCGAGCAGTACTTC.

This clone was observed once. The chain uses TRBV28 and TRBJ2-5, with D maybe TRBD1 (6 bases). CDR1 is MDHEN and CDR2 is SYDVKM in the germline V gene. V lost 5 bases, J lost 5 bases, and 9 bases lay in between. The CDR3 totals 12 residues. DNA for the CDR3: TGTGCCAGCAGTGCCAGGGGCGAGACCCAGTACTTC. Protein sequence: CASSARGETQYF.

This chain uses TRBV28 with TRBJ2-3, with 9 bases identical to TRBD2. V was pared by 6 bases and J by 6 bases, with 7 bases of the junction left unmatched. This CDR3 has 14 amino acids. Germline assignment: CDR1 MDHEN and CDR2 SYDVKM. The CDR3 DNA reads as TGTGCCAGCAGATTGAGCGGGAGGATGGATACGCAGTATTTT. Translated, it gives CASRLSGRMDTQYF. Full variable domain (missing parts from reference TRBV28 and TRBJ2-3): DVKVTQSSRYLVKRTGEKVFLECVQDMDHENMFWYRQDPGLGLRLIYFSYDVKMKEKGDIPEGYSVSREKKERFSLILESASTNQTSMYLCASRLSGRMDTQYFGPGTRLTVL.